A single sample is the source of the 12 T cell receptor beta chains below, sequenced in a study of T cell changes during pregnancy in multiple sclerosis (dated by TCRdb to the late 2010s). Library preparation was by the immunoSEQ multiplex PCR assay. Drawn from immuneACCESS, this table holds only the in-frame rearrangements with V and J called that TCRdb kept. Clones are partly lost; checked studies trace under half to an unresolved V gene and leave the rest unexplained. For this sample the table gives 45,000 to 50,000 clones, of which 90% to 95% were detected only once. Of the sample, 2% to 2.5% is held by the ten largest clones. The sample in question was peripheral blood, obtained in the third trimester of pregnancy. These TCRs come from a female donor with multiple sclerosis, enrolled in a pregnancy study.

The CDR3 DNA reads as TGTGCCAGCAGCACTCTAAGCGGGCCCGCAAACGGGAGCTCCTACAATGAGCAGTTCTTC. Translation gives CASSTLSGPANGSSYNEQFF. The rearrangement joins TRBV4-2 to TRBJ2-1, with a weak D call TRBD2 (6 bases). The CDR3 length is 20 residues. V dropped 5 bases and J dropped 0 bases, with 26 bases sitting between them. Germline V lookup: CDR1 LGHNA, CDR2 YNFKEQ.

The chain has TRBV7-9 and TRBJ2-1; 9 bases are shared with TRBD2. CDR1 and CDR2 from the germline V gene are SEHNR and FQNEAQ (reference sequence). The CDR3 totals 18 residues. J was trimmed by 6 bases and V by 3 bases; bases with no gene match: 15. Here the CDR3 DNA reads TGTGCCAGCAGCTTCGGGGCGAGGGGGCTAGCGGGAAGCAATGAGCAGTTCTTC. As protein: CASSFGARGLAGSNEQFF.

The chain uses TRBV7-9 and TRBJ2-7; 11 bases align to TRBD2. CDR3 length: 16 residues. CDR1 is SEHNR and CDR2 is FQNEAQ in the germline V gene (reference sequence). J was trimmed by 4 bases and V by 5 bases; bases with no gene match: 10. The CDR3 sequence is CASSPPTSGRAYEQYF. CDR3 in DNA: TGTGCCAGCAGCCCACCCACTAGCGGGAGAGCTTACGAGCAGTACTTC.

The rearrangement links TRBV28 to TRBJ1-2; the D gene is possibly TRBD1 (5 bases). The CDR3 consists of 13 residues. V dropped 5 bases and J dropped 3 bases, with 10 bases sitting between them. Germline loops: CDR1 MDHEN, CDR2 SYDVKM. The CDR3 reads CASSEDNYYGYTF. Here the CDR3 DNA reads TGTGCCAGCAGTGAGGACAATTACTATGGCTACACCTTC.

V usage is TRBV5-1 and J usage is TRBJ1-1; a possible D gene is TRBD1 (5 bases). Germline lookup yields CDR1 SGHRS and CDR2 YFSETQ. The V end lost 1 base, the J end lost 0 bases, and 13 bases lay between the germline ends. This CDR3 region has 16 residues. CDR3 protein: CASSLSRDFVNTEAFF. CDR3 coding DNA: TGCGCCAGCAGCTTGAGCAGGGACTTCGTGAACACTGAAGCTTTCTTT. The full variable domain, its missing parts supplied by reference TRBV5-1 and TRBJ1-1, is KAGVTQTPRYLIKTRGQQVTLSCSPISGHRSVSWYQQTPGQGLQFLFEYFSETQRNKGNFPGRFSGRQFSNSRSEMNVSTLELGDSALYLCASSLSRDFVNTEAFFGQGTRLTVV.

The chain recombines TRBV10-2 with TRBJ1-2; D remains unclear. The CDR3 length is 13 residues. The V gene lost 2 bases and the J gene lost 4 bases, with 8 bases spanning the gap. CDR1 and CDR2 from the germline V gene are WSHSY and SAAADI. CDR3 amino acids: CASSEAQIYGYTF. As DNA, the CDR3 is TGCGCCAGCAGTGAGGCACAGATCTATGGCTACACCTTC.

The V gene is TRBV30, the J gene TRBJ2-1; 7 nucleotides align to TRBD2. From germline, CDR1 is GTSNPN and CDR2 SVGIG (reference sequence). Trimming cost V 1 base and J 7 bases; bases outside gene matches: 4. This CDR3 contains 13 residues. The CDR3 bases are TGTGCCTGGAGTGATAGCGGGCCTAATGAGCAGTTCTTC. It is translated as CAWSDSGPNEQFF.

This chain joins TRBV6-6 and TRBJ2-7; 7 bases align to TRBD1. The CDR3 totals 14 residues. J lost 2 bases, V lost 5 bases, and 6 bases had no gene match. Germline V gene data show CDR1 as MNHNY and CDR2 as SVGAGI (reference sequence). CDR3 DNA sequence: TGTGCCAGCAGTCGACAGGGCCTCGCCTACGAGCAGTACTTC. This codes for CASSRQGLAYEQYF.

The rearrangement uses TRBV7-9 and TRBJ2-1; the match to TRBD2 covers 15 bases. The germline V gene encodes CDR1 SEHNR and CDR2 FQNEAQ (reference sequence). V gave up 5 bases and J gave up 6 bases; unmatched junction bases: 5. The CDR3 loop spans 16 amino acids. The CDR3 DNA is TGTGCCAGCAGCCCGCCGGGACTAGCGGGAGGCAATGAGCAGTTCTTC. This codes for CASSPPGLAGGNEQFF.

The V call is TRBV29-1, the J call TRBJ1-2; D is unclear. V gave up 7 bases and J gave up 0 bases, with 12 bases separating them. Per germline, CDR1 SQVTM and CDR2 ANQGSEA. The CDR3 contains 13 residues. This CDR3 is CSAGERSNYGYTF. CDR3 DNA: TGCAGCGCTGGGGAGAGGTCTAACTATGGCTACACCTTC.

CDR3 residues: CASNRDSLGTEAFF. The CDR3 nucleotides read TGTGCCAGCAACCGAGACAGTCTGGGGACTGAAGCTTTCTTT. The chain joins TRBV2 to TRBJ1-1; TRBD1 is a possible D gene (5 bases). The CDR3 is made up of 14 amino acids. Trimming removed 7 bases at V and 5 bases at J, with 17 bases between. CDR1 is SNHLY, CDR2 FYNNEI, per germline.

The V call is TRBV27, the J call TRBJ2-4; TRBD2 agrees at 11 bases. V was clipped by 3 bases and J by 4 bases; unmatched bases: 5. Germline-derived CDR1 and CDR2 are MNHEY and SMNVEV (reference sequence). The CDR3 is 16 amino acids. CDR3: CASSLFTSGSKNIQYF. In nucleotides, the CDR3 is TGTGCCAGCAGTTTGTTTACTAGCGGGAGTAAAAACATTCAGTACTTC.